This TCR beta chain was recovered during a study of blood T cell repertoires in COVID-19. Overall study context: Nucleic acid was either cDNA or gDNA, and it came from T cells, B-cell-depleted T cells, or PBMCs.

CDR3 length equals 12 residues. Between the trimmed V and J ends, which lost 6 bases and 6 bases, there was a span of 14 bases. Germline V CDR1 and CDR2: SQVTM, ANQGSEA. Some clones are missing from TCRdb's copy, which holds only in-frame ones; the method was immunoSEQ multiplex PCR. In the table there are about 150,000 clones, 84% of which are singletons. The TCR originated in a human donor in a cohort sampled during active COVID-19. Input material: peripheral blood. J is TRBJ1-2 and V is TRBV29-1, with a weak D call TRBD1 (6 bases). CDR3: CSVRKGVNGYTF. In DNA, the CDR3 is TGCAGCGTCCGAAAGGGGGTAAATGGCTACACCTTC.